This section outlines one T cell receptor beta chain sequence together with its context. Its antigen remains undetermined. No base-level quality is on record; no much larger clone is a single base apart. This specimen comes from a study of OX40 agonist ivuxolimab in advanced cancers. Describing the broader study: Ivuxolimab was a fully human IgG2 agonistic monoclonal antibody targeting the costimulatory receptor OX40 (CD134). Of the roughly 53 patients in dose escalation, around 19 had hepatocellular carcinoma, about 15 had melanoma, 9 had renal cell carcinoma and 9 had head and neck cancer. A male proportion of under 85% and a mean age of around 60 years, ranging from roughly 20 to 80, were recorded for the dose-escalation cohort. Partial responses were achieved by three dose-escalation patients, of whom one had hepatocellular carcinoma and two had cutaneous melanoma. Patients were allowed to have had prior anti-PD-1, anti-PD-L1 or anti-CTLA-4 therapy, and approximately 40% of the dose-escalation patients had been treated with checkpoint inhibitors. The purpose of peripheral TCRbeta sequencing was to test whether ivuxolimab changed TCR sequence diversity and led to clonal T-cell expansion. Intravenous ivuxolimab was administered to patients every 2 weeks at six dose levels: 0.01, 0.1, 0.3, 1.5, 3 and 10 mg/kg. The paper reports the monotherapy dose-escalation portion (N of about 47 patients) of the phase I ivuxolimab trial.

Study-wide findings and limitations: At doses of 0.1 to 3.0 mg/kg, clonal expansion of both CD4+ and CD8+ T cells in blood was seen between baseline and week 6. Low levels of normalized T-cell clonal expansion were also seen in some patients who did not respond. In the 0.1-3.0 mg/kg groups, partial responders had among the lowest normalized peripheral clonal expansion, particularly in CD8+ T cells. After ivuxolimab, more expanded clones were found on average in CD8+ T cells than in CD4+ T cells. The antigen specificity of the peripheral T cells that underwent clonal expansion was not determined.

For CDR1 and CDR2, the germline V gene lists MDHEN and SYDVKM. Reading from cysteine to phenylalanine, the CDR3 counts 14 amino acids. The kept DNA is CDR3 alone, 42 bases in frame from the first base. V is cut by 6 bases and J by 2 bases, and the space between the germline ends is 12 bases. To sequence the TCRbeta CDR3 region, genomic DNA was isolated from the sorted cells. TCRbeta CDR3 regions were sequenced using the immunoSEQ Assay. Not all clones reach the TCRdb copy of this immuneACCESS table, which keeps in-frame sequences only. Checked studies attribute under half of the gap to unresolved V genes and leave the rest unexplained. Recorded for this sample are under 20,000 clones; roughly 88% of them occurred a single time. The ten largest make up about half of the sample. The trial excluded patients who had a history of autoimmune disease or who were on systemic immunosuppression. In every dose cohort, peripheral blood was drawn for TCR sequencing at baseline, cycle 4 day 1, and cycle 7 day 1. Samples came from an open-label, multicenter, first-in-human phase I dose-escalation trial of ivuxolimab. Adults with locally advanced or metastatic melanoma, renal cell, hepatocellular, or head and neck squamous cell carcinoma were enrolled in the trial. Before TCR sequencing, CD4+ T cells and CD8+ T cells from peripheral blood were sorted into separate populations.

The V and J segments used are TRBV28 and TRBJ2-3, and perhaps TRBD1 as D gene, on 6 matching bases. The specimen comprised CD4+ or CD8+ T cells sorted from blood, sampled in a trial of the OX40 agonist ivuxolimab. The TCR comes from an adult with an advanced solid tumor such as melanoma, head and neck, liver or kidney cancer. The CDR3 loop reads CASSPGQPTDTQYF. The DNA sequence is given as TGTGCCAGCAGCCCCGGACAGCCCACAGATACGCAGTATTTT.